This T cell receptor (beta chain) was obtained from a study of cytomegalovirus exposure and HLA in healthy donors. J was trimmed by 2 bases and V by 5 bases; bases with no gene match: 4. Germline V gene lookup returns CDR1 KGHSH and CDR2 LQKENI. The CDR3 loop spans 14 amino acids. Study conclusions and caveats: More than 15,000 TCR beta sequences were associated with HLA alleles at 0.05 false discovery rate in a later analysis.

With regard to this clone: The antigen is not known.

The PCR employed 60 Vbeta primers together with 13 Jbeta primers. The table came from immunoSEQ multiplex PCR; TCRdb's copy has only in-frame clones and leaves some out. The sample contains about 160,000 clones, around 68% of which appear only once. Whereas donors were nominally healthy upon sampling, unrecorded immune exposures were probable. This rearrangement joins TRBV18 to TRBJ2-3; 7 nucleotides agree with TRBD1. Sequencing input: PBMCs. The TCR sequence derives from a middle-aged man in good health and CMV-seronegative. The CDR3 DNA reads as TGTGCCAGCTCAGTCGACAGGGTCACAGATACGCAGTATTTT. This encodes CASSVDRVTDTQYF. Using reference TRBV18 and TRBJ2-3 for the parts outside the CDR3, the full variable domain is NAGVMQNPRHLVRRRGQEARLRCSPMKGHSHVYWYRQLPEEGLKFMVYLQKENIIDESGMPKERFSAEFPKEGPSILRIQQVVRGDSAAYFCASSVDRVTDTQYFGPGTRLTVL.